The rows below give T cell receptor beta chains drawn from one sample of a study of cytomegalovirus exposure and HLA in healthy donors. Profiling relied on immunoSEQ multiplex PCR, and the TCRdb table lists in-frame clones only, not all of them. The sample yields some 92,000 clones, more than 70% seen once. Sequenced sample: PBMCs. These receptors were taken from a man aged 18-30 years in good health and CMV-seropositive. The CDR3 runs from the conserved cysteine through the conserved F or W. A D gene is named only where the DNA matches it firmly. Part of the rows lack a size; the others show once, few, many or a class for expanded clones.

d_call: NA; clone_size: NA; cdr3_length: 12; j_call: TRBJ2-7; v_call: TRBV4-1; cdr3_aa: CASSQQGGEQYF; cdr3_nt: TGCGCCAGCAGCCAACAGGGAGGCGAGCAGTACTTC
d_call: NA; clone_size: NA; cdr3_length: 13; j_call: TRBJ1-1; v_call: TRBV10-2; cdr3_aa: CASSERGLAEAFF; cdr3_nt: TGCGCCAGCAGTGAGCGGGGGTTGGCTGAAGCTTTCTTT
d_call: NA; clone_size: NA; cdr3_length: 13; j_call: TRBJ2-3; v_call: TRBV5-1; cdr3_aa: CASSLLATDTQYF; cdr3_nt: TGCGCCAGCAGCTTACTAGCCACAGATACGCAGTATTTT
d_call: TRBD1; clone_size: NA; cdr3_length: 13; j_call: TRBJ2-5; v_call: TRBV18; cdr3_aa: CASSRDRQETQYF; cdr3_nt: TGTGCCAGCTCACGGGACAGGCAAGAGACCCAGTACTTC
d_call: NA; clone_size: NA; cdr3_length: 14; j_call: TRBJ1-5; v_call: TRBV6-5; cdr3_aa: CARKQGSYDQPQHF; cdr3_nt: TGTGCCAGGAAACAGGGAAGTTACGATCAGCCCCAGCATTTT
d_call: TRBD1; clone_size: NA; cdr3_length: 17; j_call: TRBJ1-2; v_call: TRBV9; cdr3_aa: CASNTGTGALSGYGYTF; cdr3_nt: TGTGCCAGCAATACCGGGACAGGGGCCCTATCTGGCTATGGCTACACCTTC
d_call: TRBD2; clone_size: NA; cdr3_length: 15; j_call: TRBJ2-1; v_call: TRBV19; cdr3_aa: CASSSAGVTYNEQFF; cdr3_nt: TGTGCCAGTAGTAGCGCGGGGGTCACCTACAATGAGCAGTTCTTC
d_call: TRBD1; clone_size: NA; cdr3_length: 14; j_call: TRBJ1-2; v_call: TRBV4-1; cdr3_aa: CASSPPGQGVGYTF; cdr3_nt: TGCGCCAGCAGCCCTCCGGGACAGGGGGTCGGCTACACCTTC
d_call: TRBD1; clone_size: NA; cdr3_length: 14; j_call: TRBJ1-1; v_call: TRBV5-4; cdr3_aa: CASSLNRGGTEAFF; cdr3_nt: TGTGCCAGCAGCCTAAACAGGGGCGGGACTGAAGCTTTCTTT
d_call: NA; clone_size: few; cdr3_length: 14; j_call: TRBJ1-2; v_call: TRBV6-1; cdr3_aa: CASSEDMTTYGYTF; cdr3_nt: TGTGCCAGCAGTGAAGATATGACAACCTATGGCTACACCTTC
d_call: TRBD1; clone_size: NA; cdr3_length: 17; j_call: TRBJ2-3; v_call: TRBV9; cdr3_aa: CASSVVGGQALFDTQYF; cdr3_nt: TGTGCCAGCAGCGTAGTTGGGGGACAGGCGCTTTTCGATACGCAGTATTTT
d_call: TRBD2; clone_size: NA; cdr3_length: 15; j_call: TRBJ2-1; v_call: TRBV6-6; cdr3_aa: CASSRTSGDYNEQFF; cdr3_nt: TGTGCCAGCAGTCGGACTAGCGGGGACTACAATGAGCAGTTCTTC
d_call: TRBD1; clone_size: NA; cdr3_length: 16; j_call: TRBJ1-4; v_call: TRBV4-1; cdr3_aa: CASSPDRGGSNEKLFF; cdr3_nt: TGCGCCAGCAGCCCGGACAGGGGGGGGTCTAATGAAAAACTGTTTTTT
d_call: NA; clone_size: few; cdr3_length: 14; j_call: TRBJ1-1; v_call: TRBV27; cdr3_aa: CASSFIGGLTEAFF; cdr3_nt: TGTGCCAGCAGTTTTATTGGGGGCCTTACTGAAGCTTTCTTT